These 21 T cell receptor beta chains came from one sample sequenced in a study of radiotherapy plus CTLA-4 blockade in lung cancer. This table comes from immunoSEQ multiplex PCR, and its TCRdb copy is limited to in-frame clones, with some not included. The sample carries around 70,000 clones, around 87% recorded once. Source: peripheral blood, taken from a patient treated with radiotherapy plus ipilimumab. These receptors all stem from a human donor with non-small cell lung cancer that progressed on radiotherapy plus ipilimumab.

The chain carries TRBV19 and TRBJ1-1; perhaps TRBD1 as D (5 bases). Germline-derived CDR1 and CDR2 are LNHDA and SQIVND (reference sequence). CDR3 length equals 16 residues. Trimming took 1 base from V and 5 from J, leaving 17 bases between them. CDR3 in amino acids: CASSIAWDRDLTEAFF. The CDR3, as DNA: TGTGCCAGTAGTATAGCTTGGGACCGGGATCTGACTGAAGCTTTCTTT.

The chain employs TRBV7-3 and TRBJ2-2; D not resolved. CDR3 length: 12 residues. Germline V gene sequence: CDR1 SGHTA, CDR2 FQGTGA. V gave up 1 base and J gave up 7 bases, with 4 bases separating them. This chain's CDR3 is CASSLKGGELFF. CDR3 DNA sequence: TGTGCCAGCAGCTTAAAGGGCGGGGAGCTGTTTTTT.

The chain couples TRBV11-1 to TRBJ2-5; TRBD2 might be the D (5 bases). The CDR3 sequence is 16 residues long. The germline V and J ends were trimmed by 2 bases and 4 bases, with 17 bases remaining between them. Germline V gene lookup returns CDR1 SGHAT and CDR2 FQDESV (reference sequence). In DNA, the CDR3 is TGTGCCAGCAGCTTAATTCCTCTGGTGGCGGGAGAGACCCAGTACTTC. It specifies CASSLIPLVAGETQYF.

CDR3 sequence: CASRPWTGGYEQYF. CDR3 sequence (DNA): TGTGCCAGCAGACCATGGACAGGGGGGTACGAGCAGTACTTC. V is TRBV6-1 and J is TRBJ2-7; the match to TRBD1 covers 10 bases. Trimming cost V 6 bases and J 4 bases; bases outside gene matches: 6. The length of the CDR3 is 14 residues. Germline values: CDR1 MNHNS, CDR2 SASEGT.

The rearrangement uses TRBV5-1 and TRBJ2-7; the D gene could be TRBD1 or TRBD2 (6 bases each). The V end was cut by 6 bases, the J end by 4 bases, with 17 bases between. Germline V lookup: CDR1 SGHRS, CDR2 YFSETQ. CDR3 length: 14 amino acids. The CDR3 reads CASNYGGAGYEQYF. The CDR3, as DNA: TGCGCCAGCAATTACGGGGGCGCGGGGTACGAGCAGTACTTC.

For the CDR3, the DNA is TGTGCCAGCTCCCCTCGGGTGTCGGAGGGACCGAGAGGTGGCTACACCTTC. This translates into CASSPRVSEGPRGGYTF. The V and J genes are TRBV18 and TRBJ1-2, with D possibly TRBD1 on 5 matching bases. Germline loops: CDR1 KGHSH, CDR2 LQKENI. The CDR3 loop spans 17 amino acids. V gave up 6 bases and J gave up 7 bases, with 27 bases separating them.

The chain is built from TRBV28 and TRBJ2-7, with D unresolved. CDR1 MDHEN and CDR2 SYDVKM come from the germline V gene. The CDR3 is made up of 12 amino acids. V was clipped by 6 bases and J by 0 bases, with 6 bases between them. The CDR3 region has the DNA TGTGCCAGCAGCCCGGGCTCCTACGAGCAGTACGTC. Translated: CASSPGSYEQYV.

This clone was counted a single time. The chain recombines TRBV4-2 with TRBJ2-7, with 16 positions matching TRBD2. Germline lookup yields CDR1 LGHNA and CDR2 YNFKEQ. This CDR3 spans 19 amino acids. V lost 4 bases, J lost 0 bases, and 9 bases stayed unmatched. The CDR3 DNA is TGTGCCAGCAGCCCCGGGACTAGCGGGAGGGCCCTCCGCTCCTACGAGCAGTACTTC. Its protein product is CASSPGTSGRALRSYEQYF.

The genes are TRBV6-5 and TRBJ2-7, with D unresolved. Germline V gives CDR1 MNHEY, CDR2 SVGAGI. The CDR3 totals 15 residues. Trimming took 6 bases from V and 2 from J, leaving 17 bases between them. In DNA form, the CDR3 reads TGTGCCAGCAGGCCCGACTTCGCTCGGGCCTACGAGCAGTACGTC. Its protein product is CASRPDFARAYEQYV.

This clone appeared many times. The chain combines TRBV6-1 with TRBJ1-5; a possible D gene is TRBD1 (6 bases). Per the germline V gene, CDR1 is MNHNS and CDR2 is SASEGT. The CDR3 contains 15 residues. V lost 0 bases and J lost 7, with 13 bases in between. The CDR3 loop reads CASSEAVSGEQPQHF. DNA of the CDR3: TGTGCCAGCAGTGAAGCGGTGTCAGGGGAACAGCCCCAGCATTTT.

V is TRBV5-1 and J is TRBJ2-1; TRBD2 matches 7 bases. Trimming cost V 4 bases and J 9 bases; bases outside gene matches: 4. In germline, CDR1 is SGHRS, CDR2 YFSETQ. The CDR3 contains 12 residues. CDR3 nucleotides: TGCGCCAGCAGCCCTGGGAGGGGTGAGCAGTTCTTC. Translation: CASSPGRGEQFF.

This clone is a singleton in its sample. The sample carries other DNA sequences with the same CDR3. The chain employs TRBV11-2 and TRBJ2-5; 11 bases are a match to TRBD2. This CDR3 has 16 residues. The germline CDR1 and CDR2 sequences are SGHAT and FQNNGV. Losses at the gene ends were 1 base for V and 2 bases for J; bases not matched to a gene: 3. CDR3 loop: CASSLVGTSGQETQYF. As DNA, the CDR3 is TGTGCCAGCAGCTTAGTTGGGACTAGCGGACAAGAGACCCAGTACTTC.

This chain uses TRBV25-1 with TRBJ1-5; a possible D gene is TRBD1 (5 bases). Germline lookup yields CDR1 MGHDK and CDR2 SYGVNS. The CDR3 extends over 14 amino acids. Trimming cost V 4 bases and J 1 base, with 8 bases left between them. This chain's CDR3 is CASSVRDSNQPQHF. CDR3 nucleotides: TGTGCCAGCAGTGTTCGGGACAGCAATCAGCCCCAGCATTTT.

The chain is built from TRBV7-3 and TRBJ1-1; D might be TRBD1 (5 bases). Trimming left V 4 bases short and J 1 base short, with 7 bases between. From germline, CDR1 is SGHTA and CDR2 FQGTGA. The CDR3 covers 13 residues. CDR3 region: CASSSQGNTEAFF. DNA of the CDR3: TGTGCCAGCAGCTCCCAGGGGAACACTGAAGCTTTCTTT.

The gene calls are TRBV6-6 and TRBJ2-7; a weak D match, TRBD2 (5 bases). This CDR3 has 13 amino acids. Germline assignment: CDR1 MNHNY and CDR2 SVGAGI (reference sequence). The ends were cut back, 5 bases at V and 2 bases at J, with 10 bases in the middle. This CDR3 is CASSEQTTYEQYV. In DNA, the CDR3 is TGTGCCAGCAGTGAGCAGACTACCTACGAGCAGTACGTC.

This clone was detected once. The J gene is TRBJ2-7, the V gene TRBV7-9; D perhaps matches TRBD2 (5 bases). V was shortened by 3 bases and J by 0 bases, with 15 bases between the two germline ends. The length of the CDR3 is 16 residues. CDR1 and CDR2 from the germline V gene are SEHNR and FQNEAQ (reference sequence). CDR3 sequence (DNA): TGTGCCAGCAGCTTCTCCCGGGGTTTAAGCTCCTACGAGCAGTACTTC. Its translation: CASSFSRGLSSYEQYF.

The rearrangement uses TRBV28 and TRBJ1-5; D unresolved. This CDR3 spans 11 amino acids. In germline, CDR1 is MDHEN, CDR2 SYDVKM. Trimming removed 5 bases at V and 4 bases at J, with 3 bases between. The CDR3 nucleotides read TGTGCCAGCAGTCAGAATCAGCCCCAGCATTTT. Its protein product is CASSQNQPQHF.

V usage is TRBV7-8 and J usage is TRBJ2-3, with unresolved D. Trimming removed 2 bases from V and 4 bases from J, with 1 base in between. Germline V gives CDR1 SGHVS, CDR2 FQNEAQ. The CDR3 has 11 residues. The CDR3 nucleotides read TGTGCCAGCAGCTTATCAGATACGCAGTATTTT. Translating it yields CASSLSDTQYF.

The V and J genes are TRBV27 and TRBJ2-7; D is possibly TRBD1 (6 bases). V was clipped by 2 bases and J by 4 bases, with 9 bases between them. The CDR3 covers 13 residues. The germline V gene has CDR1 MNHEY and CDR2 SMNVEV (reference sequence). The CDR3 here is CASSLVRGYEQYV. For the CDR3, the DNA is TGTGCCAGCAGTTTAGTCAGGGGATACGAGCAGTACGTC.

The CDR3 bases are TGTGCCAGCAGTTTCGGGACTAGCGGCTACGAGCAGTACTTC. Translated: CASSFGTSGYEQYF. This chain uses TRBV28 with TRBJ2-7, with 11 bases that match TRBD2. The CDR3 is 14 amino acids. Germline V gene lookup returns CDR1 MDHEN and CDR2 SYDVKM. The junction had 1 base not matched to a gene; V was cut back by 3 bases and J by 3 bases.

V is TRBV4-1 and J is TRBJ2-3; TRBD1 is a possible D gene (5 bases). The ends were cut back, 4 bases at V and 4 bases at J, with 18 bases in the middle. The CDR3 length is 16 residues. Germline V gives CDR1 MGHRA, CDR2 YSYEKL. The CDR3 bases are TGCGCCAGCAGCCCCGAAGGGGCAGGCTCGGCAGATACGCAGTATTTT. It specifies CASSPEGAGSADTQYF.